The entry below describes one T cell receptor (beta chain). Its target is not known. Amplification used 60 Vbeta primers and 13 Jbeta primers. Measured with immunoSEQ multiplex PCR; TCRdb has only the in-frame clones, and not every one. In the table there are about 170,000 clones, 70% to 80% of which are singletons. This specimen comes from a study of cytomegalovirus exposure and HLA in healthy donors. Background on the study: Unique TCRs numbering some 77 million, obtained from HLA-typed donors, made up an early data release. Falling in the Caucasian-associated ancestry cluster were about 80% of 350 to 400 genotyped donors. Regarding the study as a whole: Earlier analysis yielded a pattern in which most TCR beta V segments were productive about 90% or about 30% of the time. Many donors shared some public TCRs, even though most TCR sequences were rare.

This CDR3 has 16 amino acids. In germline, CDR1 is SGDLS, CDR2 YYNGEE. V was shortened by 0 bases and J by 3 bases, with 14 bases between the two germline ends. The specimen was PBMCs. This chain uses TRBV9 with TRBJ2-3; D perhaps matches TRBD2 (6 bases). The sequence derives from a woman aged 30 to 39 in good health and CMV-seropositive. This CDR3 reads CASSVGSSDPTDTQYF. The CDR3 DNA is TGTGCCAGCAGCGTAGGGTCTAGCGACCCGACAGATACGCAGTATTTT.